These T cell receptor beta chains were read from a single sample in a study of blood T cells in healthy people across ages. MiXCR was run by TCRdb on the 5' RACE reads, yielding one entry per CDR3 protein. This table has about 780,000 distinct CDR3 sequences, 60% to 80% appearing once. The sample was blood. Every receptor here comes from a man in his thirties or forties in good health. CDR3s include the opening cysteine and the closing phenylalanine or tryptophan. Fields, in order: clone size, D gene, V gene, J gene, CDR3 DNA, CDR3 protein. D genes are given only for firm matches. The size of a clone is reported for some rows only, either as once, few or many, or as a class for expanded clones.

size: .; D: .; V: TRBV11-2; J: TRBJ2-1; DNA: TGTGCCAGCAGCTTGATACAGGTTAGCTACAATGAGCAGTTCTTC; CDR3: CASSLIQVSYNEQFF
size: .; D: .; V: TRBV6-1; J: TRBJ2-7; DNA: TGTGCCAGCAGTACCCGACAGACCTACGAGCAGTACTTC; CDR3: CASSTRQTYEQYF
size: .; D: .; V: TRBV7-2; J: TRBJ1-2; DNA: TGTGCCAGCAGTCCAGTTTATGGCTACACCTTC; CDR3: CASSPVYGYTF
size: .; D: TRBD1; V: TRBV7-2; J: TRBJ1-5; DNA: TGTGCCAGCAGCTTGGGAGGTTCGGGACAGATTCAGCCCCAGCATTTT; CDR3: CASSLGGSGQIQPQHF
size: .; D: TRBD1; V: TRBV24-1; J: TRBJ2-2; DNA: TGTGCCACCAGTGATCCAGGGGGCGCGCACACCGGGGAGCTGTTTTTT; CDR3: CATSDPGGAHTGELFF
size: .; D: TRBD2; V: TRBV12-3/TRBV12-4; J: TRBJ2-5; DNA: TGTGCCAGCAGTTTCGGGACTAAAGAGACCCAGTACTTC; CDR3: CASSFGTKETQYF
size: many; D: .; V: TRBV4-3; J: TRBJ2-7; DNA: TGCGCCAGCAGCCAAGATAATAGGGTGACGAACGAGCAGTACTTC; CDR3: CASSQDNRVTNEQYF
size: .; D: TRBD2; V: TRBV5-1; J: TRBJ2-3; DNA: TGCGCCAGCAGGGATTTGGAGGGACTAGCGTTCTCAGATACGCAGTATTTT; CDR3: CASRDLEGLAFSDTQYF
size: few; D: .; V: TRBV7-3; J: TRBJ2-1; DNA: TGTGCCAGCAGCCCTCCCGGGGCTCGTAGGAATGAGCAGTTCTTC; CDR3: CASSPPGARRNEQFF
size: few; D: .; V: TRBV5-1; J: TRBJ2-1; DNA: TGCGCCAGCAGCTTGGCCTATTCGCAGACAAAGGGGGACAATGAGCAGTTCTTC; CDR3: CASSLAYSQTKGDNEQFF
size: .; D: .; V: TRBV20-1; J: TRBJ1-2; DNA: TGCAGTGCTACCGAAAAGTATGGCTACACCTTC; CDR3: CSATEKYGYTF
size: .; D: .; V: TRBV7-2; J: TRBJ1-6; DNA: TGTGCCAGCAGCTTTTTGACAGGTGGATCACCCCTCCACTTT; CDR3: CASSFLTGGSPLHF
size: .; D: TRBD1; V: TRBV7-2; J: TRBJ1-1; DNA: TGTGCCAGCAGCTTAGGGCTGGGGACAGGGGGCGCGCCTTTCTTT; CDR3: CASSLGLGTGGAPFF
size: .; D: .; V: TRBV4-3; J: TRBJ1-2; DNA: TGCGCCAGCAGCCAAGTTGGAGAAGCGGGTGGCTACACCTTC; CDR3: CASSQVGEAGGYTF
size: .; D: .; V: TRBV7-9; J: TRBJ2-7; DNA: TGTGCCAGCAGCTTAACGGGGGACGCGAGGTACGAGCAGTACTTC; CDR3: CASSLTGDARYEQYF
size: .; D: TRBD1; V: TRBV9; J: TRBJ1-5; DNA: TGTGCCAGCAGCTCAGGACAGGGATTCGATCAGCCCCAGCATTTT; CDR3: CASSSGQGFDQPQHF
size: few; D: .; V: TRBV28; J: TRBJ2-7; DNA: TGTGCCAGCAGTCCGGGACACTTCTACGAGCAGTACTTC; CDR3: CASSPGHFYEQYF
size: .; D: TRBD1; V: TRBV12-3/TRBV12-4; J: TRBJ1-6; DNA: TGTGCCAGCAGGTCGGGACAGGGGATTGGGAATTCACCCCTCCACTTT; CDR3: CASRSGQGIGNSPLHF
size: few; D: TRBD1; V: TRBV7-8; J: TRBJ1-5; DNA: TGTGCCAGCAGCACTTCGACAGGGCTGGGTCAGCCCCAGCATTTT; CDR3: CASSTSTGLGQPQHF
size: .; D: .; V: TRBV4-3; J: TRBJ2-5; DNA: TGCGCCAGCAGCCAAGATTTACTGATCCAAGAGACCCAGTACTTC; CDR3: CASSQDLLIQETQYF
size: few; D: TRBD1; V: TRBV29-1; J: TRBJ2-7; DNA: TGCAGCGTTGAAGATGGGACAGGGAAAGCCTACGAGCAGTACTTC; CDR3: CSVEDGTGKAYEQYF
size: .; D: .; V: TRBV20-1; J: TRBJ2-5; DNA: TGCAGTGCTGGTACAGGGGCGGGGGAGACCCAGTACTTC; CDR3: CSAGTGAGETQYF
size: .; D: .; V: TRBV5-1; J: TRBJ2-7; DNA: TGCGCCAGCGCCGTCCAGGGTGACAGCTCCTACGAGCAGTACTTC; CDR3: CASAVQGDSSYEQYF
size: .; D: TRBD2; V: TRBV11-2; J: TRBJ2-5; DNA: TGTGCCAGCAGCCCCGGGATAGCGGGGGCGACGTACCAAGAGACCCAGTACTTC; CDR3: CASSPGIAGATYQETQYF
size: .; D: .; V: TRBV12-3/TRBV12-4; J: TRBJ2-1; DNA: TGTGCCAGCAGCTTGGCGGGCTCTGAGCAGTTCTTC; CDR3: CASSLAGSEQFF
size: .; D: .; V: TRBV5-5; J: TRBJ2-4; DNA: TGTGCCAGCAGCTTGCGTGAGGGGCAGCTCGCCAAAAACATTCAGTACTTC; CDR3: CASSLREGQLAKNIQYF
size: .; D: .; V: TRBV15; J: TRBJ2-3; DNA: TGTGCCACCAGCAGAGGCCAAGGGTCGGATACGCAGTATTTT; CDR3: CATSRGQGSDTQYF
size: many; D: .; V: TRBV9; J: TRBJ2-3; DNA: TGTGCCAGCAGTTCTCCTCAGGCGCAGTATTTT; CDR3: CASSSPQAQYF
size: .; D: .; V: TRBV6-1; J: TRBJ2-4; DNA: TGTGCCAGCATCGAAGTGCCGCCGGCCAAAAACATTCAGTACTTC; CDR3: CASIEVPPAKNIQYF
size: .; D: .; V: TRBV29-1; J: TRBJ2-6; DNA: TGCAGCGTTTCCTTCTCTGGGGCCAACGTCCTGACTTTC; CDR3: CSVSFSGANVLTF
size: .; D: .; V: TRBV29-1; J: TRBJ2-5; DNA: TGCAGCGTTGAACAGGGCGGGGAGACCCAGTACTTC; CDR3: CSVEQGGETQYF
size: .; D: .; V: TRBV10-1; J: TRBJ2-3; DNA: TGCGCCAGCAGACCGGACGGAGGAGGGGACGACACAGATACGCAGTATTTT; CDR3: CASRPDGGGDDTDTQYF
size: .; D: .; V: TRBV5-1; J: TRBJ2-5; DNA: TGCGCCAGCAGCCAAAACCCATCGACAGAGACCCAGTACTTC; CDR3: CASSQNPSTETQYF
size: .; D: .; V: TRBV4-3; J: TRBJ2-1; DNA: TGCGCCAGCAGCCAAGAAAAGCATATATCGAATGAGCAGTTCTTC; CDR3: CASSQEKHISNEQFF
size: .; D: .; V: TRBV28; J: TRBJ2-3; DNA: TGTGCCAGCAGTTTGCGGACAGCGGATACGCAGTATTTT; CDR3: CASSLRTADTQYF
size: .; D: TRBD1; V: TRBV28; J: TRBJ2-1; DNA: TGTGCCAGCAGTGCCCGACAGGGGTTAACCCTGAATGAGCAGTTCTTC; CDR3: CASSARQGLTLNEQFF
size: .; D: .; V: TRBV12-3/TRBV12-4; J: TRBJ1-1; DNA: TGTGCCAGCAGTGTAGACACACTAGCTTTCTTT; CDR3: CASSVDTLAFF
size: .; D: TRBD1; V: TRBV7-8; J: TRBJ2-3; DNA: TGTGCCAGCAGCTTAATCGTTTGGACAGGGATACCAGATACGCAGTATTTT; CDR3: CASSLIVWTGIPDTQYF
size: .; D: .; V: TRBV3-1; J: TRBJ2-5; DNA: TGTGCCAGCAGCCAAGGTGCGCGGGGTAGAGAGACCCAGTACTTC; CDR3: CASSQGARGRETQYF
size: few; D: .; V: TRBV6-5; J: TRBJ2-3; DNA: TGTGCCAGCAGTCTAAAAAACAGAGATACGCAGTATTTT; CDR3: CASSLKNRDTQYF
size: .; D: .; V: TRBV20-1; J: TRBJ2-3; DNA: TGCGCCTGGGGGGGCTCCACAGATACGCAGTATTTT; CDR3: CAWGGSTDTQYF
size: .; D: .; V: TRBV3-1; J: TRBJ2-5; DNA: TGTGCCAGCAGCGCCATGGAGGCTGGGACCCAGTACTTC; CDR3: CASSAMEAGTQYF
size: few; D: .; V: TRBV7-2; J: TRBJ2-1; DNA: TGTGCCAGCAGCCCAGAGGTTGGCGCGGTCGGTGAGCAGTTCTTC; CDR3: CASSPEVGAVGEQFF
size: .; D: TRBD2; V: TRBV4-1; J: TRBJ2-7; DNA: TGCGCCAGCAGCCAAGTACTTAAGCGGGGAACCTCCTACGAGCAGTACTTC; CDR3: CASSQVLKRGTSYEQYF
size: few; D: .; V: TRBV28; J: TRBJ2-7; DNA: TGTGCCAGCAGTTTATGGCAGAGCTACGAGCAGTACTTC; CDR3: CASSLWQSYEQYF
size: .; D: .; V: TRBV7-2; J: TRBJ2-1; DNA: TGTGCCAGCAGCCGGCCGGGTGTAGCGGAGCAGTTCTTC; CDR3: CASSRPGVAEQFF
size: few; D: .; V: TRBV28; J: TRBJ1-6; DNA: TGTGCTAGCAGGACAGTGTATAATTCACCCCTCCACTTT; CDR3: CASRTVYNSPLHF
size: .; D: TRBD2; V: TRBV20-1; J: TRBJ2-1; DNA: TGCAGTGCACCGCTACCGACTAGCGGGATGAATGAGCAGTTCTTC; CDR3: CSAPLPTSGMNEQFF
size: few; D: TRBD1; V: TRBV20-1; J: TRBJ1-6; DNA: TGCAGTGCTAGAGTTACAGGGGATTCACCCCTCCACTTT; CDR3: CSARVTGDSPLHF
size: few; D: .; V: TRBV15; J: TRBJ2-5; DNA: TGTGCCACCAGCCCCCGGTACAGGGCTCAAGAGACCCAGTACTTC; CDR3: CATSPRYRAQETQYF
size: once; D: .; V: TRBV20-1; J: TRBJ2-1; DNA: TGCAGTGCTATTACGGGGGTTCATGAGCAGTTCTTC; CDR3: CSAITGVHEQFF
size: few; D: .; V: TRBV20-1; J: TRBJ2-5; DNA: TGCAGTGCTAGACCAGGCTCCGGCGAGACCCAGTACTTC; CDR3: CSARPGSGETQYF